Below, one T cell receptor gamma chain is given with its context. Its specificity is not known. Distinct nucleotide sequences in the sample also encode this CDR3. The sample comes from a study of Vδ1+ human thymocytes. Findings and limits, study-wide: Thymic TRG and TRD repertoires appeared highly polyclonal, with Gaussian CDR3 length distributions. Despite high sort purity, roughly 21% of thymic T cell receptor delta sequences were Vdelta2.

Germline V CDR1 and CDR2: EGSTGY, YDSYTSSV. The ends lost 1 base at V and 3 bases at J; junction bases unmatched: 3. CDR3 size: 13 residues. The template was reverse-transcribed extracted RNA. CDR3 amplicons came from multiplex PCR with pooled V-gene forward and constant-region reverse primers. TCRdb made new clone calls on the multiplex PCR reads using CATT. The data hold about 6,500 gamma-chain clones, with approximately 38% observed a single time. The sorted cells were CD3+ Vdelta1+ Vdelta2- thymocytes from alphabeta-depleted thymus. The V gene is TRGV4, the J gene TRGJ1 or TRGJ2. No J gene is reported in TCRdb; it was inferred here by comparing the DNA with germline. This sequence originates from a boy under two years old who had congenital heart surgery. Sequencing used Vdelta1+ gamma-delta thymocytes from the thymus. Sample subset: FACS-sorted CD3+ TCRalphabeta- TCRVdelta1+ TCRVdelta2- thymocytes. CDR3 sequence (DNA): TGTGCCACCTGGGATGGCCCTTATTATAAGAAACTCTTT. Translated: CATWDGPYYKKLF.